The subject of this entry is one T cell receptor (beta chain). Its antigen is not known. This sample was taken from a study of blood T cells in healthy people across ages. Donors each provided roughly 9.6 milliliters of peripheral blood. Then a second PCR, running roughly 6 to 12 cycles, was carried out with a sample-barcoded 5' primer and a J-beta primer mix. Carrying 12 random nucleotides, a template-switch adaptor labeled each individual cDNA molecule. TCRdb recomputed calls from the 5' RACE reads with MiXCR, one row per CDR3 protein. This table has a few hundred thousand distinct CDR3 sequences, about 55% appearing once. Study observations and caveats: In older individuals, TCR beta diversity per million T cells was lower, falling roughly linearly with age.

Germline-derived CDR1 and CDR2 are MNHEY and SVGAGI. The CDR3 runs 16 residues. With 0 bases removed from V and 5 bases from J, the gap between germline ends came to 14 bases. The sequence derives from a man between 60 and 70 years old in good health. The J gene is TRBJ1-5, the V gene TRBV6-5, with D possibly TRBD1 on 5 matching bases. Sequenced material: blood. This chain's CDR3 is CASSYSKSGKDQPQHF. CDR3 bases: TGTGCCAGCAGTTACTCGAAGTCAGGGAAGGATCAGCCCCAGCATTTT.